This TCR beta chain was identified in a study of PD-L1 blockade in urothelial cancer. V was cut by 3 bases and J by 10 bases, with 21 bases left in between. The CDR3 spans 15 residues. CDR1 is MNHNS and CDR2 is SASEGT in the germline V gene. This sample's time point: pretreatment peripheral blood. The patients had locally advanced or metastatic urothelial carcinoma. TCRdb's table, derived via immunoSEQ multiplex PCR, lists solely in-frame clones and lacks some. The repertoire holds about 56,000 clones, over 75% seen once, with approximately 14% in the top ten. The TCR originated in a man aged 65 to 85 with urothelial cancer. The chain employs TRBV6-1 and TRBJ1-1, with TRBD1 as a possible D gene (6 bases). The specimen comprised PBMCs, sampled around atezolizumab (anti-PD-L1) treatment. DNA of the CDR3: TGTGCCAGCAGTGAGAGTGGGGGCGAAGGTTCCCCAGCTTTCTTT. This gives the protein CASSESGGEGSPAFF.